This T cell receptor (beta chain) was sequenced for a study of regulatory T cells in long-lasting Graves disease. Documented time point: newly diagnosed GD, antithyroid drugs for less than 3 months. PBMC-extracted RNA yielded the TCR library. The CDR3 has 15 amino acids. The germline gives CDR1 KGHDR, CDR2 SFDVKD. Trimming pared 3 bases from V and 2 bases from J, leaving 11 bases between. Arm-PCR with iRepertoire HTBI primers amplified the CDR3 regions for these TCR beta libraries. TCRdb re-derived calls from the multiplex PCR reads in MiXCR, one entry per CDR3 protein. The sample lists fewer than 500,000 distinct CDR3 sequences, roughly 17% occurring once. The same specimen was also included in a second study, on T cells in Graves' hyperthyroidism and ophthalmopathy.

The source material was peripheral blood mononuclear cells (PBMCs), sampled at new diagnosis, from a patient treated with antithyroid drugs. V usage is TRBV24-1 and J usage is TRBJ2-3; TRBD1 is a possible D gene (5 bases). This receptor was obtained from a man in his forties or fifties with Graves disease. CDR3: CATSDLRANTDTQYF. The CDR3 DNA sequence: TGTGCCACCAGTGATCTCAGGGCTAACACAGATACGCAGTATTTT.